Below are 19 T cell receptor beta chains sequenced from a single sample in a study of Tregs in tolerant kidney transplant recipients. Sequencing used immunoSEQ multiplex PCR; TCRdb keeps in-frame clones, though not all of them. This repertoire includes some 31,000 clones. This material consisted of CD8+ T cells from blood, taken before the transplant. Every receptor here comes from a human donor who received a combined kidney and bone marrow transplant.

As regards this clone: The DNA ends 3 residues before the CDR3 does, and the rest of the CDR3 is filled in from the germline J gene. The rearrangement joins TRBV20-1 to TRBJ1-1; D uncertain. CDR1 is DFQATT, CDR2 SNEGSKA, per germline (reference sequence). V lost 4 bases, J lost 1 base, and 10 bases lay in between. The CDR3 spans 13 residues. CDR3 loop: CSATQVTNTEAFF. The CDR3 bases that were read are TGCAGTGCTACTCAGGTGACGAACACTGAA.

Comment on this clone: The sequence runs out 3 residues before the end of the CDR3; the remainder is reconstructed from the germline J gene. The chain couples TRBV18 to TRBJ2-3; weak D call: TRBD2 (5 bases). The CDR3 is made up of 16 amino acids. V was cut by 2 bases and J by 0 bases, with 12 bases left in between. CDR1 and CDR2 from the germline V gene are KGHSH and LQKENI. CDR3 loop: CASSPDFGVSTDTQYF. CDR3 bases read: TGTGCCAGCTCACCAGATTTCGGGGTTAGCACAGATACG.

Remarks on this clone: The read falls 3 residues short of the CDR3 end, and the missing part is taken from the germline J gene. This chain links TRBV19 with TRBJ2-1; D unclear. CDR1 and CDR2 (germline): LNHDA, SQIVND (reference sequence). The CDR3 extends over 14 amino acids. V lost 1 base to trimming and J lost 4 bases, with 8 bases between them. The CDR3 bases that were read are TGTGCCAGTAGTATAGGAAACAGATACAATGAG. As protein: CASSIGNRYNE. The whole CDR3 is CASSIGNRYNEQFF.

For this clone: With the read ending 3 residues before the CDR3 end, the germline J gene is used to fill in that end. The chain carries TRBV6-2 or TRBV6-3 and TRBJ2-3, with 10 bases matching TRBD2. The germline CDR1 and CDR2 sequences are MNHEY and SVGEGT. The CDR3 runs to 16 residues. Trimming at V came to 0 bases and at J to 3 bases, leaving 3 bases not matched to a gene. The CDR3 sequence is CASSYSSGRATDTQYF. CDR3 DNA, as far as it was read: TGTGCCAGCAGTTACTCAAGCGGGAGGGCAACAGATACG.

On this clone: From the germline J gene comes the end of the CDR3, since the read stops 3 residues before it. The V gene is TRBV7-8, the J gene TRBJ2-3, with 8 bases identical to TRBD2. Germline V gene data show CDR1 as SGHVS and CDR2 as FQNEAQ. The CDR3 contains 17 residues. V lost 0 bases, J lost 6 bases, and 11 bases stayed unmatched. CDR3 DNA (partial): TGTGCCAGCAGCTTAGCCCCCAGCGGGAGTAAGGCGGATACG. It codes for CASSLAPSGSKADT. Given in full, the CDR3 is CASSLAPSGSKADTQYF.

Of note for this clone: The sequenced fragment ends 3 residues before the CDR3 boundary, so the rest is inferred from the germline J gene. V gene TRBV18 combines with J gene TRBJ2-1; possible D gene TRBD1, 6 bases. Germline CDR1 and CDR2: KGHSH and LQKENI. This CDR3 has 16 residues. Trimming left V 2 bases short and J 5 bases short, with 16 bases between. This chain's CDR3 is CASSPYGRGMDNEQFF. CDR3 DNA, as far as it was read: TGTGCCAGCTCACCATATGGCAGGGGAATGGACAATGAG.

In regard to this clone: The read terminates 3 residues ahead of where the CDR3 ends, so the germline J gene completes it. The genes are TRBV7-7 and TRBJ2-1; 9 nucleotides line up with TRBD2. The CDR3 runs 17 residues. V shed 0 bases, J shed 6 bases, and the junction held 9 bases outside the gene matches. Germline assignment: CDR1 SSHAT and CDR2 FNYEAQ (reference sequence). CDR3 residues: CASSLATGGGASNEQFF. The sequenced part of the CDR3 DNA is TGTGCCAGCAGCTTAGCGACGGGCGGGGGGGCCTCCAATGAG. The variable domain in full, completed from reference TRBV7-7 and TRBJ2-1, reads GAGVSQSPRYKVTKRGQDVTLRCDPISSHATLYWYQQALGQGPEFLTYFNYEAQPDKSGLPSDRFSAERPEGSISTLTIQRTEQRDSAMYRCASSLATGGGASNEQFFGPGTRLTVL.

The CDR3 protein is CAWSGPQGADYGYTF. CDR3 DNA (partial): TGTGCCTGGAGTGGCCCTCAGGGGGCAGACTATGGC. V and J are TRBV30 and TRBJ1-2; TRBD1 agrees at 8 bases. The DNA ends 3 residues before the CDR3 does, and the rest of the CDR3 is filled in from the germline J gene. This CDR3 spans 15 amino acids. Germline CDR1 reads GTSNPN; CDR2 reads SVGIG (reference sequence). The J segment lost 3 bases and the V segment lost 1 base, leaving 7 bases of the junction unmatched.

A word on this clone: With the read ending 3 residues before the CDR3 end, the germline J gene is used to fill in that end. This chain links TRBV7-9 with TRBJ1-6; 7 positions match TRBD1. Trimming took 5 bases from V and 6 from J; bases not matched to a gene: 7. The germline V gene encodes CDR1 SEHNR and CDR2 FQNEAQ (reference sequence). The CDR3 has 15 residues. CDR3: CASSPRDSLNSPLHF. The sequenced CDR3 bases are TGTGCCAGCAGCCCCCGGGACAGCCTTAATTCACCC. Combining the CDR3 with reference TRBV7-9 and TRBJ1-6 gives the whole variable domain DTGVSQNPRHKITKRGQNVTFRCDPISEHNRLYWYRQTLGQGPEFLTYFQNEAQLEKSRLLSDRFSAERPKGSFSTLEIQRTEQGDSAMYLCASSPRDSLNSPLHFGNGTRLTVT.

Points on this clone: The read comes to an end 3 residues before the CDR3 does, leaving the germline J gene to fill in the end. The chain recombines TRBV5-6 with TRBJ2-7; the match to TRBD2 covers 8 bases. Trimming cost V 0 bases and J 4 bases; bases outside gene matches: 3. The CDR3 covers 14 residues. Per the germline V gene, CDR1 is SGHDT and CDR2 is YYEEEE. CDR3 DNA, as far as it was read: TGTGCCAGCAGCTTGGGACTAGCGAGATACGAG. This sequence encodes CASSLGLARYE. The whole CDR3 protein is CASSLGLARYEQYF.

As to this clone: The missing CDR3 end, 3 residues past where the read stops, is filled in from the germline J gene. The V gene is TRBV7-9, the J gene TRBJ1-3; the D is unclear. The CDR3 is 10 amino acids. Germline V lookup: CDR1 SEHNR, CDR2 FQNEAQ (reference sequence). Trimming shortened V by 7 bases and J by 6 bases, and 4 bases separated the two germline ends. The CDR3: CASTQNTIYF. The part of the CDR3 DNA that was read is TGTGCCAGCACCCAAAACACC.

Comments on this clone: The missing CDR3 end, 3 residues past where the read stops, is filled in from the germline J gene. The chain links TRBV7-9 to TRBJ1-5; no reliable D call. The germline gives CDR1 SEHNR, CDR2 FQNEAQ (reference sequence). V was trimmed by 5 bases and J by 1 base, leaving 9 bases between them. This CDR3 has 14 residues. The CDR3: CASSPTWSNQPQHF. The covered CDR3 bases are TGTGCCAGCAGCCCGACTTGGAGCAATCAGCCC.

Points on this clone: The read stops 3 residues short of the end of the CDR3; the missing end is completed from the germline J gene. The V and J genes are TRBV2 and TRBJ1-1; TRBD1 matches 7 bases. This CDR3 is 15 amino acids long. The V gene's germline CDR1 is SNHLY and CDR2 FYNNEI. V lost 1 base to trimming and J lost 1 base; unmatched junction nucleotides: 3. Incomplete CDR3 DNA: TGTGCCAGCAGTGAAGGCAGGGGGAAGAACACTGAA. This codes for CASSEGRGKNTE. The full CDR3 protein reads CASSEGRGKNTEAFF.

As for this clone: The sequence runs out 3 residues before the end of the CDR3; the remainder is reconstructed from the germline J gene. The V call is TRBV5-1, the J call TRBJ1-1; 8 bases map to TRBD1. After removal of 4 bases from V and 0 bases from J, the junction contained 2 bases not matched to a gene. Germline values: CDR1 SGHRS, CDR2 YFSETQ. This CDR3 comprises 14 residues. CDR3 bases read: TGCGCCAGCAGCCTGGACAGGGTGAACACTGAA. The encoded protein is CASSLDRVNTE. The full-length CDR3 reads as CASSLDRVNTEAFF.

In the case of this clone: The CDR3 goes on 3 residues after the read ends, and that part is filled in from the germline J gene. The chain couples TRBV5-1 to TRBJ2-3; D not certain. The CDR3 is made up of 15 amino acids. V was shortened by 0 bases and J by 4 bases, with 12 bases between the two germline ends. The germline V gene encodes CDR1 SGHRS and CDR2 YFSETQ. The CDR3 loop reads CASSLAADGSDTQYF. The sequenced part of the CDR3 DNA is TGCGCCAGCAGCTTGGCCGCGGATGGATCAGATACG.

In regard to this clone: The missing CDR3 end, 3 residues past where the read stops, is filled in from the germline J gene. The V and J genes are TRBV5-1 and TRBJ2-3; D is possibly TRBD1 (6 bases). The V and J ends lost 3 bases and 1 base respectively, with 12 bases between them. The CDR3 length is 15 residues. Germline V gene sequence: CDR1 SGHRS, CDR2 YFSETQ. CDR3 residues: CASSSRDTRTDTQYF. The CDR3 DNA, read in part, is TGCGCCAGCAGCTCCAGGGACACACGCACAGATACG.

A remark on this clone: The read terminates 3 residues ahead of where the CDR3 ends, so the germline J gene completes it. The V gene is TRBV6-2 or TRBV6-3, the J gene TRBJ2-1, with 11 bases lining up with TRBD2. Per germline, CDR1 MNHEY and CDR2 SVGEGT. V lost 6 bases to trimming and J lost 5 bases; unmatched junction nucleotides: 3. There are 14 residues in the CDR3. The CDR3 reads CASRGLAANNEQFF. The DNA read from the CDR3 is TGTGCCAGCAGGGGACTAGCGGCTAACAATGAG.

About this clone itself: One junction end disagrees with the germline gene, perhaps due to a read error. With the read ending 3 residues before the CDR3 end, the germline J gene is used to fill in that end. The chain combines TRBV29-1 with TRBJ2-7, with TRBD2 matching 9 bases. This CDR3 region has 14 residues. CDR1 and CDR2 (germline): SQVTM, ANQGSEA. CDR3 in amino acids: CSVYTGTSSHEQYF. The sequenced part of the CDR3 DNA is TGCAGCGTGTACACCGGGACTAGCTCCCACGAG.

In regard to this clone: The CDR3 end is not reached by the read, which stops 3 residues before it; the germline J gene fills it in. This chain uses TRBV30 with TRBJ2-2, with 8 bases that match TRBD1. With 7 bases clipped from V and 6 bases from J, the junction kept 4 bases outside the gene matches. CDR1 and CDR2 from the germline V gene are GTSNPN and SVGIG (reference sequence). This CDR3 is 12 amino acids long. Partial CDR3 DNA: TGTGCCTACCAGGGGGCCTCCGGGGAG. Its translation: CAYQGASGE. The full CDR3 protein is CAYQGASGELFF.